This passage covers 15 T cell receptor beta chains from one sample sequenced in a study of cytomegalovirus exposure and HLA in healthy donors. TCRdb keeps only in-frame clones here, not all; method: immunoSEQ multiplex PCR. The sample lists approximately 120,000 clones; roughly 93% were seen once. The specimen was PBMCs. Receptor source: a woman in her late teens or twenties in good health and CMV-seronegative.

The genes are TRBV29-1 and TRBJ2-4, with 15 nucleotides matching TRBD2. The CDR3 consists of 16 residues. The V gene's germline CDR1 is SQVTM and CDR2 ANQGSEA. V trimming: 7 bases; J trimming: 6 bases; junction bases outside the gene matches: 10. CDR3 sequence: CSAAGPGLAGGNIQYF. DNA for the CDR3: TGCAGCGCAGCAGGACCGGGACTAGCGGGGGGAAACATTCAGTACTTC.

V and J are TRBV18 and TRBJ2-1; 9 bases are shared with TRBD2. After removal of 0 bases from V and 9 bases from J, the junction contained 6 bases not matched to a gene. From germline, CDR1 is KGHSH and CDR2 LQKENI. This CDR3 is built from 15 residues. CDR3 DNA: TGTGCCAGCTCACCACCCGGGACTAGCTCTGGTGAGCAGTTCTTC. This codes for CASSPPGTSSGEQFF.

The V call is TRBV11-2, the J call TRBJ1-1, with TRBD1 as a possible D gene (5 bases). The CDR3 spans 12 residues. Germline lookup yields CDR1 SGHAT and CDR2 FQNNGV. With 3 bases removed from V and 7 bases from J, the gap between germline ends came to 9 bases. CDR3 residues: CASSFGGSEAFF. In DNA, the CDR3 is TGTGCCAGCAGCTTTGGGGGGAGTGAAGCTTTCTTT.

The rearrangement links TRBV10-2 to TRBJ2-3; 14 positions match TRBD2. The CDR3 spans 14 residues. Germline-derived CDR1 and CDR2 are WSHSY and SAAADI. V was clipped by 8 bases and J by 10 bases; unmatched bases: 8. The DNA for the CDR3 is TGCGCCAGCGGGACTAGCGGGGGTCATAGTGCGCAGTATTTT. Protein: CASGTSGGHSAQYF.

The chain's CDR3 is CASSIRGVSYNEQFF. For the CDR3, the DNA is TGTGCCAGTAGTATAAGGGGCGTCTCCTACAATGAGCAGTTCTTC. The rearrangement links TRBV19 to TRBJ2-1, with D possibly TRBD1 on 5 matching bases. Germline values: CDR1 LNHDA, CDR2 SQIVND (reference sequence). V gave up 2 bases and J gave up 0 bases, with 8 bases separating them. The CDR3 contains 15 residues.

J is TRBJ1-6 and V is TRBV6-1; TRBD1 is a possible D gene (6 bases). The V end was cut by 6 bases, the J end by 8 bases, with 11 bases between. The CDR3 has 13 residues. The germline V gene encodes CDR1 MNHNS and CDR2 SASEGT. The CDR3 sequence: CASSGTKDSPLHF. The CDR3 nucleotides are TGTGCCAGCAGCGGGACAAAGGATTCACCCCTCCACTTT.

This clone was recorded only once. The V gene is TRBV7-3, the J gene TRBJ2-5; maybe TRBD1 (6 bases). This CDR3 spans 18 amino acids. Germline CDR1 is SGHTA and CDR2 is FQGTGA. Trimming shortened V by 4 bases and J by 7 bases, and 28 bases separated the two germline ends. The CDR3 loop reads CASSSPQVQRQVPSTQYF. CDR3 nucleotides: TGTGCCAGCAGCTCGCCACAAGTTCAAAGACAGGTACCGTCGACCCAGTACTTC.

This chain joins TRBV7-9 and TRBJ2-1; 8 bases fit TRBD1. The V and J ends lost 5 bases and 4 bases, in that order; junction bases with no gene match: 7. CDR3 length: 15 amino acids. Germline CDR1 SEHNR, CDR2 FQNEAQ (reference sequence). The CDR3 spells CASSTTDRAYNEQFF. In DNA, the CDR3 is TGTGCCAGCAGCACCACGGACAGGGCGTACAATGAGCAGTTCTTC.

This chain joins TRBV28 and TRBJ2-1; 8 nucleotides match TRBD1. V was clipped by 5 bases and J by 8 bases; unmatched bases: 8. Germline CDR1 is MDHEN and CDR2 is SYDVKM. The length of the CDR3 is 14 residues. This chain's CDR3 is CASSTPAGGHEQFF. The CDR3 DNA reads as TGTGCCAGCAGTACGCCAGCAGGGGGCCATGAGCAGTTCTTC.

The chain carries TRBV25-1 and TRBJ1-1, with D possibly matching TRBD1 (6 bases). The ends were cut back, 2 bases at V and 4 bases at J, with 11 bases in the middle. CDR3 length: 14 residues. Germline lookup yields CDR1 MGHDK and CDR2 SYGVNS. The CDR3 spells CASSETRDITEAFF. The CDR3 nucleotides read TGTGCCAGCAGTGAAACGAGGGACATCACTGAAGCTTTCTTT.

This chain's CDR3 is CASSLSGAVVETQYF. CDR3 nucleotide sequence: TGCGCCAGCAGCTTGTCGGGAGCGGTTGTAGAGACCCAGTACTTC. The chain carries TRBV5-1 and TRBJ2-5; perhaps TRBD2 as D (6 bases). Trimming cost V 1 base and J 4 bases, with 14 bases left between them. The CDR3 runs to 15 residues. The V gene's germline CDR1 is SGHRS and CDR2 YFSETQ.

Only one count was recorded for this clone. The V call is TRBV21-1, the J call TRBJ2-7; the D call of TRBD2 is as the table states it, not checked on the DNA. TRBV21-1 is deemed a pseudogene. The CDR3 extends over 14 amino acids. The CDR3 sequence: CASIKVAGSYEQYF. In DNA form, the CDR3 reads TGTGCCAGCATCAAGGTTGCGGGATCCTACGAGCAGTACTTC.

The chain is built from TRBV19 and TRBJ2-2; D is unresolved. From germline, CDR1 is LNHDA and CDR2 SQIVND (reference sequence). The CDR3 consists of 17 residues. V gave up 1 base and J gave up 0 bases, with 12 bases separating them. For the CDR3, the DNA is TGTGCCAGTAGTATAGGTCCCTGGGCGACGAACACCGGGGAGCTGTTTTTT. Its protein is CASSIGPWATNTGELFF. Filled out from reference TRBV19 and TRBJ2-2, the complete variable domain reads DGGITQSPKYLFRKEGQNVTLSCEQNLNHDAMYWYRQDPGQGLRLIYYSQIVNDFQKGDIAEGYSVSREKKESFPLTVTSAQKNPTAFYLCASSIGPWATNTGELFFGEGSRLTVL.

The CDR3 here is CASTSGSYNEQFF. CDR3 nucleotide sequence: TGTGCCAGTACCAGCGGCTCCTACAATGAGCAGTTCTTC. The V call is TRBV19, the J call TRBJ2-1; tentatively, D is TRBD2 (5 bases). The germline V and J ends were trimmed by 7 bases and 0 bases, with 7 bases remaining between them. Germline values: CDR1 LNHDA, CDR2 SQIVND (reference sequence). This CDR3 is built from 13 residues.

This clone was detected only once. J is TRBJ2-7 and V is TRBV11-3; 7 bases are a match to TRBD1. Germline V gene lookup returns CDR1 SGHNT and CDR2 YENEEA. Losses at the gene ends were 2 bases for V and 3 bases for J; bases not matched to a gene: 1. The CDR3 covers 13 residues. CDR3 region: CASSLRDSYEQYF. The CDR3, as DNA: TGTGCCAGCAGCTTACGGGACAGCTACGAGCAGTACTTC.